This TCR beta chain was sequenced for a study of T cell repertoires in cytomegalovirus infection. At the level of the study: Through public TCR beta signatures, both CMV infection and matching HLA type were indicated.

Germline V gene data show CDR1 as LGHNA and CDR2 as YNFKEQ. The CDR3 is made up of 16 amino acids. The V gene end was trimmed by 1 base and the J gene end by 4 bases; junction bases not matched to a gene: 6. TCRdb reprocessed the reads with MiXCR, giving one entry per CDR3 protein. The sample records about 480,000 distinct CDR3 sequences, about 33% being singletons. In the case of this clonotype: Its antigen is currently unknown.

Study conclusions and caveats: Carriers of CMV and the relevant HLA type were discriminated by public TCR beta frequency. CMV-specific TCR beta clonotypes restricted by HLA-C dominated the ex vivo response.

The chain combines TRBV4-2 with TRBJ1-5; 8 nucleotides line up with TRBD1. The TCR comes from a human donor in good health (CMV status not recorded). Some clones in this sample may be carry-over from other donors' samples. The source was cultured PBMCs, collected from culture after CMV antigen stimulation. The CDR3 spells CASSQGQGSENQPQHF. The CDR3 DNA reads as TGTGCCAGCAGCCAAGGACAGGGGTCGGAAAATCAGCCCCAGCATTTT.